These T cell receptor beta chains were read from a single sample in a study of identical twins. MiXCR, applied by TCRdb to the 5' RACE reads, yields one record per CDR3 protein. The sample records 1.5 million to 2 million distinct CDR3 sequences, around 33% being singletons. The sequenced sample consisted of cord blood. The source is a newborn girl in good health. Both conserved end residues are part of each CDR3. A D gene is named only where the DNA matches it firmly. A row's size may be missing; if present it is once, few, many or a size class.

d_call j_call clone_size v_call cdr3_aa cdr3_nt
TRBD2 TRBJ2-7 - TRBV3-1 CASRNRASGPYEQYF TGTGCCAGCAGGAACCGGGCTAGCGGTCCCTACGAGCAGTACTTC
- TRBJ2-1 few TRBV18 CASSPDGPLGYNEQFF TGTGCCAGCTCACCAGACGGACCCCTGGGGTACAATGAGCAGTTCTTC
- TRBJ1-1 - TRBV21-1 CASSKAISGEAFF TGTGCCAGCAGCAAAGCGATTTCGGGTGAAGCTTTCTTT
- TRBJ2-5 few TRBV28 CASSFVSQETQYF TGTGCCAGCAGTTTTGTCAGTCAAGAGACCCAGTACTTC
- TRBJ1-5 - TRBV6-1 CASNPRGRNQPQHF TGTGCCAGCAACCCTCGGGGCCGCAATCAGCCCCAGCATTTT
- TRBJ2-3 many TRBV7-2 CASSLGLDSDTQYF TGTGCCAGCAGCTTAGGGCTCGATTCGGATACGCAGTATTTT
TRBD2 TRBJ2-1 few TRBV6-5 CASSKTRTSGYNEQFF TGTGCCAGCAGTAAAACCCGGACTAGCGGTTACAATGAGCAGTTCTTC
- TRBJ2-1 - TRBV11-2 CASSLEGRTYNEQFF TGTGCCAGCAGCTTAGAGGGACGGACCTACAATGAGCAGTTCTTC
- TRBJ1-1 many TRBV10-3 CAIRVAWNTEAFF TGTGCCATCAGAGTCGCCTGGAACACTGAAGCTTTCTTT
TRBD2 TRBJ2-1 few TRBV4-1 CASSLGLATSGRSVSYNEQFF TGCGCCAGCAGCCTGGGGCTTGCGACTAGCGGGAGATCGGTGTCCTACAATGAGCAGTTCTTC
- TRBJ2-1 - TRBV12-3/TRBV12-4 CASTTPTGNEQFF TGTGCCAGCACCACCCCGACAGGCAATGAGCAGTTCTTC
TRBD2 TRBJ2-3 - TRBV7-9 CASSFIAGAGDTQYF TGTGCCAGCAGCTTTATAGCGGGAGCGGGAGATACGCAGTATTTT
TRBD1 TRBJ2-7 - TRBV24-1 CATSDPRGQALRDLSYEQYF TGTGCCACCAGTGACCCCCGGGGACAGGCCCTCCGGGATTTGTCCTACGAGCAGTACTTC
TRBD2 TRBJ2-2 once TRBV2 CASEPRLGGGALAGELFF TGTGCCAGCGAACCTCGACTTGGCGGGGGGGCGTTAGCCGGGGAGCTGTTTTTT
- TRBJ2-3 many TRBV10-3 CAISESRGSTDTQYF TGTGCCATCAGTGAGAGTCGCGGGAGCACAGATACGCAGTATTTT
- TRBJ2-7 once TRBV6-1 CASSDSTDYEQYF TGTGCCAGCAGCGACTCGACAGACTACGAGCAGTACTTC
- TRBJ2-7 - TRBV28 CASTALVSYEQYF TGTGCCAGCACTGCTTTGGTCTCCTACGAGCAGTACTTC
TRBD1 TRBJ2-1 - TRBV6-6 CASSYSGQGLGEQFF TGTGCCAGCAGTTATTCCGGACAGGGGCTGGGTGAGCAGTTCTTC
- TRBJ1-4 - TRBV15 CATSRDRLGNEKLFF TGTGCCACCAGCAGAGACCGGTTGGGGAATGAAAAACTGTTTTTT
- TRBJ2-7 - TRBV3-1 CASSQAGMAYEQYF TGTGCCAGCAGCCAAGCGGGCATGGCCTACGAGCAGTACTTC
TRBD1 TRBJ2-7 few TRBV29-1 CSGTGQHYEQYF TGCAGCGGGACGGGACAGCACTACGAGCAGTACTTC
TRBD1 TRBJ2-4 - TRBV6-5 CASSYRTGGAENIQYF TGTGCCAGCAGTTATAGGACAGGGGGCGCGGAAAACATTCAGTACTTC
TRBD1 TRBJ1-2 few TRBV5-1 CASSSMGDRGYGYTF TGCGCCAGCAGCTCGATGGGAGACAGGGGTTATGGCTACACCTTC
TRBD1 TRBJ2-7 few TRBV27 CASSKSPQGYEQYF TGTGCCAGCAGTAAGTCCCCACAGGGGTACGAGCAGTACTTC
- TRBJ2-7 many TRBV29-1 CSAARGDYEQYF TGCAGCGCGGCTAGAGGTGACTACGAGCAGTACTTC
- TRBJ1-1 - TRBV20-1 CSARGIGAFF TGCAGTGCTAGGGGGATCGGAGCTTTCTTT
TRBD2 TRBJ2-3 many TRBV29-1 CSVTGTSGSSTDTQYF TGCAGCGTAACCGGGACTAGCGGGTCTAGCACAGATACGCAGTATTTT
TRBD1 TRBJ2-7 - TRBV3-1 CASSSIGTGVYEQYF TGTGCCAGCAGCAGCATCGGGACAGGGGTCTACGAGCAGTACTTC
- TRBJ1-4 - TRBV5-1 CASSWTPATNEKLFF TGCGCCAGCAGCTGGACTCCGGCAACTAATGAAAAACTGTTTTTT
- TRBJ2-5 - TRBV27 CASSLLLGGVVRETQYF TGTGCCAGCAGTTTACTGCTCGGTGGGGTAGTAAGGGAGACCCAGTACTTC
- TRBJ1-5 - TRBV4-1 CASSHKMGGFNQPQHF TGCGCCAGCAGCCATAAGATGGGGGGGTTTAATCAGCCCCAGCATTTT
- TRBJ2-5 few TRBV3-1 CASSARTFRQETQYF TGTGCCAGCAGCGCCCGGACTTTTAGGCAAGAGACCCAGTACTTC
- TRBJ2-1 many TRBV6-6 CASSYTVNEQFF TGTGCCAGCAGTTACACCGTAAATGAGCAGTTCTTC
- TRBJ1-2 many TRBV29-1 CSVEGGLNYGYTF TGCAGCGTTGAAGGCGGGCTCAACTATGGCTACACCTTC
TRBD1 TRBJ2-7 - TRBV6-1 CASRGDRVKTYEQYF TGTGCCAGCAGGGGCGACAGGGTGAAAACCTACGAGCAGTACTTC
- TRBJ1-5 few TRBV27 CASGRHSNQPQHF TGTGCCAGCGGGCGACATAGCAATCAGCCCCAGCATTTT
- TRBJ2-3 few TRBV25-1 CASSEVRNTQYF TGTGCCAGCAGTGAGGTTCGGAATACGCAGTATTTT
- TRBJ2-2 - TRBV20-1 CSARDPGIGELFF TGCAGTGCTAGAGATCCCGGTATCGGGGAGCTGTTTTTT
- TRBJ2-1 - TRBV13 CVSSPRTPSSYNEQFF TGTGTCAGCAGCCCACGGACGCCGAGCTCCTACAATGAGCAGTTCTTC
- TRBJ1-3 - TRBV4-2 CASSPVQGTNTIYF TGTGCCAGCAGCCCCGTACAGGGAACAAACACCATATATTTT
- TRBJ1-2 - TRBV13 CASSLRQTYTNYGYTF TGTGCCAGCAGCTTACGACAGACGTACACTAACTATGGCTACACCTTC
- TRBJ2-5 few TRBV5-1 CASSPPGMGETQYF TGCGCCAGCAGCCCCCCCGGCATGGGGGAGACCCAGTACTTC
- TRBJ2-2 - TRBV4-2 CASSLGPFEELFF TGTGCCAGCAGCCTTGGACCCTTTGAGGAGCTGTTTTTT
TRBD1 TRBJ1-2 few TRBV29-1 CSVSRLGQGGDGYTF TGCAGCGTTTCTCGTTTAGGACAGGGAGGGGATGGCTACACCTTC
- TRBJ2-7 few TRBV12-3/TRBV12-4 CASSLRVTGDNNEQYF TGTGCCAGCAGTTTAAGGGTAACGGGGGACAACAATGAGCAGTACTTC
TRBD1 TRBJ2-7 few TRBV18 CASSPWGTGGTNEQYF TGTGCCAGCTCACCATGGGGGACAGGGGGGACCAACGAGCAGTACTTC
- TRBJ1-3 - TRBV7-2 CASSLDPGTGNTIYF TGTGCCAGCAGCTTAGATCCGGGGACTGGAAACACCATATATTTT
TRBD2 TRBJ2-2 few TRBV6-2/TRBV6-3 CASSWGLVAGELFF TGTGCCAGCAGTTGGGGACTAGTGGCCGGGGAGCTGTTTTTT
- TRBJ2-3 - TRBV12-3/TRBV12-4 CASSFTAAALITDAQYF TGTGCCAGCAGTTTCACCGCGGCTGCTTTGATCACAGATGCGCAGTATTTT
TRBD1 TRBJ2-5 many TRBV28 CASSQQGTETQYF TGTGCCAGCAGTCAACAGGGGACAGAGACCCAGTACTTC
- TRBJ2-7 - TRBV20-1 CSAPPGPYEQYF TGCAGTGCTCCCCCGGGACCCTACGAGCAGTACTTC
TRBD1 TRBJ2-7 few TRBV20-1 CSATPGYRGYEQYF TGCAGTGCTACCCCAGGGTACAGGGGCTACGAGCAGTACTTC
TRBD2 TRBJ2-1 once TRBV14 CASSRTSGSYNGQFF TGTGCCAGCAGCCGAACTAGCGGCTCCTACAATGGGCAGTTCTTC
- TRBJ2-5 - TRBV7-8 CASSPNWSSGTQYF TGTGCCAGCAGCCCCAACTGGAGTAGTGGGACCCAGTACTTC